The entry that follows covers one T cell receptor (beta chain) sequence. The length of the CDR3 is 15 residues. Germline V lookup: CDR1 MGHRA, CDR2 YSYEKL. V was clipped by 6 bases and J by 2 bases; unmatched bases: 6. Sequencing used immunoSEQ multiplex PCR; TCRdb keeps in-frame clones, though not all of them. This sample yields about 72,000 clones, of which about four fifths are seen a single time; approximately 15% belongs to the top ten. This specimen belongs to a study of T cells in localized non-small cell lung cancer. The chain combines TRBV4-1 with TRBJ2-1, with TRBD2 matching over 8 bases. Specimen: peripheral blood, collected before any cancer treatment. The TCR sequence derives from a female donor older than 55 with stage I lung adenocarcinoma. The CDR3 region is CASSRPAGAYNEQFF. The CDR3 DNA follows: TGCGCCAGCAGTCGCCCAGCGGGGGCCTACAATGAGCAGTTCTTC.